The subject of this entry is one T cell receptor (beta chain). Its antigen remains unknown. The data belong to a study of shared clonotypes between healthy human individuals. Turning to the study itself: CD4 naive cells filled three plates per donor, CD4 memory three, CD8 naive two and CD8 memory one. General study findings and limits: Naive CD4 clonotype sharing across four donors was approximately 5.2%.

The method was immunoSEQ multiplex PCR; TCRdb's version includes in-frame clones alone and lacks a portion of them. This sample has approximately 1.5 million clones, with 95% to 99% found just once. CDR3 length: 12 amino acids. V was clipped by 5 bases and J by 5 bases, with 12 bases between them. Germline lookup yields CDR1 SQVTM and CDR2 ANQGSEA. The rearrangement joins TRBV29-1 to TRBJ2-5; a weak D match, TRBD1 (5 bases). The receptor's source is a man under 40 in good health. Specimen: naive CD4+ T cells sorted from blood. Subset meaning: CD45RA+ positively selected. CDR3 residues: CSVYRSTETQYF. The CDR3 DNA reads as TGCAGCGTTTACAGGTCTACTGAGACCCAGTACTTC.